This entry is about one T cell receptor (beta chain). This clonotype showed up just a few times. Its antigen remains undetermined. Qualities for individual bases were not recorded, and no much larger clone is one base off. The sample originates from a study of breast tumors, draining lymph nodes, adjacent tissues listed by TCRdb under 2016. Some background on the complete study: TCR beta repertoires were compared across tumor, adjacent nontumor tissue and axillary lymph nodes obtained from breast cancer patients. In human breast cancer, the study set out to assess how tumor, surrounding tissue and draining lymph node repertoires relate to one another and whether T cells might be exchanged between them.

The study at large found these results: The data were judged consistent with most tumor T cells deriving from the lymph node and then expanding within tumor tissue. The conclusion that tumor T cells originate in lymph nodes was framed as consistent with a hypothesis rather than directly demonstrated. In luminal-like breast cancer, tumor and nontumor tissue repertoires resembled each other significantly more than in basal-like breast cancer. Tumor T-cell repertoires showed less diversity than lymph node repertoires and more diversity than nontumor tissue repertoires, and tumor T-cell repertoires showed preferential V and J gene usage.

Sequencing took place on an Illumina HiSeq 2000. Multiplex PCR amplification was used to generate the TCR beta chain libraries. The amplified TCR beta chain products were analyzed by high-throughput sequencing. In TCRdb, the public reads were trimmed at Q25 with fastp and aligned with MiXCR, with productive beta chains retained. Here each entry gathers all rows of one CDR3 protein and keeps the most common genes and DNA. The sample contains some 120,000 distinct CDR3 sequences, 21% of them found a single time. Jointly, the top ten make up around 2.2% of the sample. Lymph node samples were obtained from the axillary draining lymph nodes of breast cancer patients. CDR1 and CDR2 are read off the germline V gene (reference sequence) as SGHAT and FQDESV. The junction shows trimming of 5 bases on V and 5 bases on J, and the gene matches do not reach 7 bases of it. From its cysteine to its phenylalanine, the CDR3 spans 14 amino acids. Only the CDR3 part of the read is kept: 42 bases, read in frame from the first base.

Sequenced: axillary lymph node tissue. This TCR was sampled from a female donor with breast cancer. Some clones in this sample may be carry-over from other donors' samples. Rearrangement joined TRBV11-1 to TRBJ2-5; 8 bases in the junction line up with TRBD2. The CDR3 protein sequence reads: CASSADGGAETQYF. The nucleotides read TGTGCCAGCAGCGCCGACGGGGGGGCGGAGACCCAGTACTTC.